This record looks at one T cell receptor beta chain sequence and its context. Its specificity is unknown. The CDR3 is 16 residues long. The germline CDR1 and CDR2 sequences are LNHNV and YYDKDF (reference sequence). J was trimmed by 3 bases and V by 4 bases; bases with no gene match: 6. The data derive from a study of cytomegalovirus exposure and HLA in healthy donors. Study observations and caveats: Some V segments, including TRBV6-2 and TRBV6-3, were excluded as indistinguishable. Most TCR sequences were uncommon, yet certain public TCRs appeared in many donors.

Donors sampled were nominally healthy, though unrecorded immune exposures were likely. It was with 60 Vbeta and 13 Jbeta primers that the PCR ran. Assay used: immunoSEQ multiplex PCR; TCRdb lists only in-frame clones, some missing. This listing includes tens of thousands of clones. The chain is built from TRBV15 and TRBJ2-7; 13 nucleotides agree with TRBD2. Material: PBMCs. This TCR was sampled from a woman aged 25 to 39 in good health and CMV-seronegative. CDR3 amino acids: CATSTRTSGSHYEQYF. CDR3 in DNA: TGTGCCACCAGCACCCGGACTAGCGGGAGCCACTACGAGCAGTACTTC.